The rows below give T cell receptor beta chains drawn from one sample of a study of CD8 T cells in Susac syndrome. MiXCR, applied by TCRdb to the immunoSEQ multiplex PCR reads, yields one record per CDR3 protein. The data contain roughly 200,000 distinct CDR3 sequences, 95% of them singletons. What was sequenced was CD4+ T cells from PBMCs. These receptors all come from a human donor with multiple sclerosis. Both conserved end residues are part of each CDR3. D genes are given only for firm matches. Not every row has a clone size; where given, it reads once, few, many or a size class.

D: .
size: .
J: TRBJ2-1
V: TRBV18
DNA: TGTGCCAGCTCACCACCGGGGAATAGCTTGAATGAGCAGTTCTTC
CDR3: CASSPPGNSLNEQFF

D: .
size: few
J: TRBJ1-1
V: TRBV12-3/TRBV12-4
DNA: TGTGCCAGCAGTTTAGGGACAGAGAACACTGAAGCTTTCTTT
CDR3: CASSLGTENTEAFF

D: .
size: once
J: TRBJ1-4
V: TRBV29-1
DNA: TGCAGCGTTGAAAGGGAAAAACTGTTTTTT
CDR3: CSVEREKLFF

D: .
size: .
J: TRBJ1-1
V: TRBV20-1
DNA: TGCAGTGCTAACCGGGACGGAGGCACTGAAGCTTTCTTT
CDR3: CSANRDGGTEAFF

D: .
size: .
J: TRBJ2-5
V: TRBV3-1
DNA: TGTGCCAGCGGCCAGCGGGCCCCGGCGGAGACCCAGTACTTC
CDR3: CASGQRAPAETQYF

D: .
size: .
J: TRBJ1-1
V: TRBV20-1
DNA: TGCAGTGCTAGAGCTTTCCGACTTGAGAACACTGAAGCTTTCTTT
CDR3: CSARAFRLENTEAFF

D: .
size: .
J: TRBJ1-4
V: TRBV29-1
DNA: TGCAGCGTTAGGATGACAGCAAATGAAAAACTGTTTTTT
CDR3: CSVRMTANEKLFF

D: TRBD1
size: .
J: TRBJ1-4
V: TRBV7-9
DNA: TGTGCCAGCAGCTTGGGGACAGGGGCACGGAAACTGTTTTTT
CDR3: CASSLGTGARKLFF

D: .
size: few
J: TRBJ2-2
V: TRBV6-2/TRBV6-3
DNA: TGTGCCAGCCGACGAAACACCGGGGAGCTGTTTTTT
CDR3: CASRRNTGELFF

D: .
size: .
J: TRBJ2-1
V: TRBV29-1
DNA: TGCAGCGCGAACACGTTGGCTGAACGACGAGGCATGGAGCAGTTCTTC
CDR3: CSANTLAERRGMEQFF

D: .
size: few
J: TRBJ2-7
V: TRBV13
DNA: TGTGCCAGCAGCTTAAACTACGAGCAGTACTTC
CDR3: CASSLNYEQYF

D: .
size: .
J: TRBJ1-1
V: TRBV7-8
DNA: TGTGCCAGCAGCTTAGGGTCATGGTTCGGGCCTCAATCCGAAGCTTTCTTT
CDR3: CASSLGSWFGPQSEAFF

D: .
size: .
J: TRBJ2-3
V: TRBV5-1
DNA: TGCGCCAGCAGCTTGGTCGGGAGCGGAGTTAGCACAGATACGCAGTATTTT
CDR3: CASSLVGSGVSTDTQYF

D: .
size: few
J: TRBJ2-7
V: TRBV30
DNA: TGTGCCTGGAGTGGCTCCTTCGGACGCGAGCAGTACTTC
CDR3: CAWSGSFGREQYF

D: .
size: .
J: TRBJ1-6
V: TRBV20-1
DNA: TGCAGTGCTAGGCCAGGGAACTCCTATAATTCACCCCTCCACTTT
CDR3: CSARPGNSYNSPLHF

D: .
size: few
J: TRBJ2-2
V: TRBV7-3
DNA: TGTGCCAGCAGCTCCGAACACCGCGGGGAGCTGTTTTTT
CDR3: CASSSEHRGELFF

D: .
size: .
J: TRBJ1-6
V: TRBV30
DNA: TGTGCCTGGAGGGACCGAAATTCACCCCTCCACTTT
CDR3: CAWRDRNSPLHF

D: .
size: .
J: TRBJ2-1
V: TRBV7-3
DNA: TGTGCCAGCAGCCAAGGGGCAGGGGTGTATGAGCAGTTCTTC
CDR3: CASSQGAGVYEQFF

D: .
size: .
J: TRBJ2-3
V: TRBV7-9
DNA: TGTGCCAGCAGGGCAGATACGCAGTATTTT
CDR3: CASRADTQYF

D: .
size: .
J: TRBJ1-2
V: TRBV6-5
DNA: TGTGCCAGCAGCCCCACGGGTAGGGGCTGGGAGGGCTACACCTTC
CDR3: CASSPTGRGWEGYTF

D: .
size: .
J: TRBJ1-5
V: TRBV30
DNA: TGTGCCTGGAGTGGTAAAGGGCCCCAGCATTTT
CDR3: CAWSGKGPQHF

D: TRBD1
size: .
J: TRBJ2-1
V: TRBV11-1
DNA: TGTGCCAGCAGCTACCTATGGGACAGGGAGATTGGCGATGAGCAGTTCTTC
CDR3: CASSYLWDREIGDEQFF

D: TRBD1
size: .
J: TRBJ1-1
V: TRBV7-9
DNA: TGTGCCAGCAGCTTGACAGGGAAGGACACTGAAGCTTTCTTT
CDR3: CASSLTGKDTEAFF

D: .
size: .
J: TRBJ2-3
V: TRBV6-2/TRBV6-3
DNA: TGTGCCAGCAGTTACTACCCTGGAATTGGGTATTTT
CDR3: CASSYYPGIGYF

D: .
size: .
J: TRBJ2-3
V: TRBV3-1
DNA: TGTGCCAGCAGCCAGGATAGGGGACCGCGGGGCACAGATACGCAGTATTTT
CDR3: CASSQDRGPRGTDTQYF

D: .
size: .
J: TRBJ1-1
V: TRBV28
DNA: TGTGCCAGCAGCCAAGTTACTGAAGCTTTCTTT
CDR3: CASSQVTEAFF

D: .
size: .
J: TRBJ2-3
V: TRBV30
DNA: TGTGCCCTGGGCGGGGCTAGCACAGATACGCAGTATTTT
CDR3: CALGGASTDTQYF

D: .
size: .
J: TRBJ1-2
V: TRBV30
DNA: TGTGCCTGGAGTGTATCCCCCTGGTGGACGGACATTCGGAGGGGCTACACCTTC
CDR3: CAWSVSPWWTDIRRGYTF

D: .
size: .
J: TRBJ1-2
V: TRBV15
DNA: TGTGCCACCACTACCAACAACTATGGCTACACCTTC
CDR3: CATTTNNYGYTF

D: .
size: .
J: TRBJ1-2
V: TRBV20-1
DNA: TGCAGTGCTAGCGCCCGTTGGTATGGCTACACCTTC
CDR3: CSASARWYGYTF

D: .
size: .
J: TRBJ1-2
V: TRBV2
DNA: TGTGCCAGCAAACAGTACTATGGCTACACCTTC
CDR3: CASKQYYGYTF

D: .
size: .
J: TRBJ2-5
V: TRBV4-3
DNA: TGCGCCAGCAGCCATCCCCGTTACGTGGCGGACCAAGAGACCCAGTACTTC
CDR3: CASSHPRYVADQETQYF

D: .
size: .
J: TRBJ1-5
V: TRBV30
DNA: TGTGCCTGGAGTGGTGGCATCCTGAAGCCCCAGCATTTT
CDR3: CAWSGGILKPQHF

D: .
size: .
J: TRBJ1-1
V: TRBV29-1
DNA: TGCAGCGGAATGAACACTGAAGCTTTCTTT
CDR3: CSGMNTEAFF

D: .
size: .
J: TRBJ1-5
V: TRBV4-1
DNA: TGCGCCAGCAGCCAAGATGTAAATGGCCAGCCCCAGCATTTT
CDR3: CASSQDVNGQPQHF

D: .
size: .
J: TRBJ2-5
V: TRBV30
DNA: TGTGCCTGGAGCCCCGACACCCGGTTGCGCCAAGAGACCCAGTACTTC
CDR3: CAWSPDTRLRQETQYF

D: .
size: .
J: TRBJ2-1
V: TRBV29-1
DNA: TGCAGCGTAAGGGTGGCCTACAATGAGCAGTTCTTC
CDR3: CSVRVAYNEQFF

D: .
size: .
J: TRBJ1-1
V: TRBV12-3/TRBV12-4
DNA: TGTGCCAGCAGTGCCGGGCCGGGGAACACTGAAGCTTTCTTT
CDR3: CASSAGPGNTEAFF

D: TRBD1
size: .
J: TRBJ1-2
V: TRBV4-1
DNA: TGCGCCAGCAGCCAGCGACGGGACAGGGTATCCTATGGCTACACCTTC
CDR3: CASSQRRDRVSYGYTF

D: .
size: .
J: TRBJ1-5
V: TRBV30
DNA: TGTGCCTGGAGTGGATCAGGGGTTGGGCAGCCCCAGCATTTT
CDR3: CAWSGSGVGQPQHF

D: .
size: .
J: TRBJ2-5
V: TRBV28
DNA: TGTGCCAGCAGTCGGCAGAGTGCAGAGACCCAGTACTTC
CDR3: CASSRQSAETQYF

D: .
size: .
J: TRBJ1-2
V: TRBV29-1
DNA: TGCAGCGTTGAAGTAGGCGTTAACTATGGCTACACCTTC
CDR3: CSVEVGVNYGYTF

D: .
size: .
J: TRBJ2-7
V: TRBV13
DNA: TGTGCCAGCAGCTCAGGATACCGATTAGGGTACGAGCAGTACTTC
CDR3: CASSSGYRLGYEQYF

D: .
size: .
J: TRBJ2-7
V: TRBV12-3/TRBV12-4
DNA: TGTGCCAGCAGTCCGAGGGACTCCGCGACCTACGAGCAGTACTTC
CDR3: CASSPRDSATYEQYF

D: .
size: .
J: TRBJ1-1
V: TRBV29-1
DNA: TGCAGCTCCCACGGCCCTGATAGGGAAGCTTTCTTT
CDR3: CSSHGPDREAFF

D: .
size: .
J: TRBJ2-5
V: TRBV2
DNA: TGTGCCAGCAGTAAAGAACTTCGGGAGACCCAGTACTTC
CDR3: CASSKELRETQYF

D: .
size: .
J: TRBJ2-1
V: TRBV5-1
DNA: TGCGCCAGCAGCTTGGTTGGAGGGGGCAGGAATGAGCAGTTCTTC
CDR3: CASSLVGGGRNEQFF

D: .
size: few
J: TRBJ2-1
V: TRBV7-3
DNA: TGTGCCAGCAGCCAGGGTGATGAGCAGTTCTTC
CDR3: CASSQGDEQFF